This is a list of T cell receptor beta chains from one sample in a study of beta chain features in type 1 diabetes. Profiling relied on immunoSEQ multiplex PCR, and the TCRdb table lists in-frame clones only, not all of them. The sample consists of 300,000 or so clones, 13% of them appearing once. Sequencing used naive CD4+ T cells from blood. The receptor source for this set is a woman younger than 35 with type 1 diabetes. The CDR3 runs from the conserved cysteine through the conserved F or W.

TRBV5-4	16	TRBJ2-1	CASSLGLAGTRKEQFF
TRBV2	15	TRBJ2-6	CASKTSGAGANVLTF
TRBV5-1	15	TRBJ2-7	CASSTLDQGPYEQYF
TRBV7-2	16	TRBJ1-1	CASSPGTVRGRGEAFF
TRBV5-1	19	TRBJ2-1	CASSPVLGGGERSYNEQFF
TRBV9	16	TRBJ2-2	CASSVAGGADTGELFF
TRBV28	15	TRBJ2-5	CASSLEWGFQETQYF
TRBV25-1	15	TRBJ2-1	CASSTSSGNYNEQFF
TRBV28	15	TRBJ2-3	CASQPGEKGTDTQYF
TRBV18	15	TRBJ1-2	CASTRNPQGLDGYTF
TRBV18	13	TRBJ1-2	CASSPGSDYGYTF
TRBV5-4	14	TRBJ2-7	CASSLALASYEQYF
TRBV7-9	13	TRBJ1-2	CASSYTGRDGYTF
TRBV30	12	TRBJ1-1	CAWNRGNTEAFF
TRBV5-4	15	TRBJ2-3	CASSNQAVGTDTQYF
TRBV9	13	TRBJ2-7	CASSVYGSGEQYF